This T cell receptor beta chain was captured by sequencing in a study of T cells in Graves' hyperthyroidism and ophthalmopathy. Germline lookup yields CDR1 SGHRS and CDR2 YFSETQ. The CDR3 runs 18 residues. The V and J ends lost 2 bases and 6 bases, in that order; junction bases with no gene match: 14. Hyperthyroidism patients were newly diagnosed, had disease duration under 2 months, and were aged 18 to 65 years. Exclusion of patients followed from uncontrolled infection, other autoimmune disease, pregnancy or lactation. The investigators amplified TCR beta CDR3 regions from RNA transcripts. TCR CDR3 regions were first amplified by RT-PCR with HTBI primers. TCRdb reanalysed the multiplex PCR reads using MiXCR and keeps one entry per CDR3 protein. The sample consists of roughly 840,000 distinct CDR3 sequences, roughly 40% of them appearing once.

The sample taken for sequencing was blood. The V and J genes are TRBV5-1 and TRBJ2-7, with 13 positions matching TRBD2. This sequence was found in a man between 18 and 29 years old with Graves' hyperthyroidism. The CDR3 nucleotides are TGCGCCAGCAGCTTAAGGGGAACTAGCGGGGGGGCCTCAACCGAGCAGTACTTC. The encoded protein is CASSLRGTSGGASTEQYF.